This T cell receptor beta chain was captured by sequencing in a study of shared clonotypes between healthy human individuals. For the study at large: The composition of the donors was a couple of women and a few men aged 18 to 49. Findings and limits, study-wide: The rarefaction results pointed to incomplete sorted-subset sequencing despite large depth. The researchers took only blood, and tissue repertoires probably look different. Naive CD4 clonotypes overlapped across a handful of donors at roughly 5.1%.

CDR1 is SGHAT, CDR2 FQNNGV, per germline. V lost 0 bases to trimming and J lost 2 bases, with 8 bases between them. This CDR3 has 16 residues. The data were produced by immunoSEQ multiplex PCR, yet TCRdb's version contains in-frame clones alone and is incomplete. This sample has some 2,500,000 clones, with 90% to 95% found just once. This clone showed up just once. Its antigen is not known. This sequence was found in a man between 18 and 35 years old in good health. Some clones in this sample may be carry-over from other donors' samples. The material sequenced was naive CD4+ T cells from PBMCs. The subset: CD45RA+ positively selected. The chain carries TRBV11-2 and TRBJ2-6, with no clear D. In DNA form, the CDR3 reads TGTGCCAGCAGCTTAGAGCCTGGGACTGGGGCCAACGTCCTGACTTTC. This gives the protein CASSLEPGTGANVLTF.